The clone carrying this T cell receptor beta chain was counted a few times. Its antigen is currently unknown. Germline trimming cut 4 bases from V and 7 bases from J; bases unmatched to any gene: 7. Looked up from germline, CDR1 is LGHNA and CDR2 is YNFKEQ. The CDR3 runs 15 residues. This entry is derived from a study of T cell repertoires in cytomegalovirus infection. Broader study findings: HLA-C-restricted CMV clonotypes gave the most frequent clonotype in two of eight donors.

TCRdb used MiXCR to reprocess the reads, holding one entry per CDR3 protein. The sample includes 200,000 or so distinct CDR3 sequences, less than 50% of them seen just once. The genes are TRBV4-2 and TRBJ1-4; 9 nucleotides line up with TRBD1. The TCR originated in a human donor in good health (CMV status not recorded). Some clones in this sample may be carry-over from other donors' samples. The source was CD8+ T cells from cultured PBMCs, collected from culture after CMV antigen stimulation. CDR3 bases: TGTGCCAGCAGCCTATTACAGGGGGCCGGTGAAAAACTGTTTTTT. Translated, it gives CASSLLQGAGEKLFF.